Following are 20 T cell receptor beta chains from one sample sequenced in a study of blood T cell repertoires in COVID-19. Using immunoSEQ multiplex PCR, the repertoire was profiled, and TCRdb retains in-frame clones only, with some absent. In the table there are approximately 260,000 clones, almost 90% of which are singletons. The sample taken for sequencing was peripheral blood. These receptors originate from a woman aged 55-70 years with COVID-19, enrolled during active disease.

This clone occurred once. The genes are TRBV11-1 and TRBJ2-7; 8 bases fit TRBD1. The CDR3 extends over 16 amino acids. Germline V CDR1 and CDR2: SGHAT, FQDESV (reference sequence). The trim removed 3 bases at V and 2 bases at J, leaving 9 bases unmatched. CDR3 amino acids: CASSFGPGQEAYEQYF. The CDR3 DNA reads TGTGCCAGCAGCTTTGGACCGGGACAGGAGGCCTACGAGCAGTACTTC.

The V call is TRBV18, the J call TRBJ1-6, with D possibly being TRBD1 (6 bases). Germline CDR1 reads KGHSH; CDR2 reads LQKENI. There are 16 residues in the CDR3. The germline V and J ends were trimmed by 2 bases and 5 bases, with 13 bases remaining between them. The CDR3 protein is CASSPFTGLNNSPLHF. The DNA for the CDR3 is TGTGCCAGCTCACCATTTACAGGGCTAAATAATTCACCCCTCCACTTT.

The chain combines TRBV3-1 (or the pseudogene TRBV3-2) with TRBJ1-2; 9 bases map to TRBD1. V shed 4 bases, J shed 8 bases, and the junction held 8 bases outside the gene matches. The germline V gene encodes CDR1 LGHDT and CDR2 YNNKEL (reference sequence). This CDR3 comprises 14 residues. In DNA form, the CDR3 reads TGTGCCAGCAGCCGCCAACAGGGGGCGAGGGGCTACACCTTC. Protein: CASSRQQGARGYTF.

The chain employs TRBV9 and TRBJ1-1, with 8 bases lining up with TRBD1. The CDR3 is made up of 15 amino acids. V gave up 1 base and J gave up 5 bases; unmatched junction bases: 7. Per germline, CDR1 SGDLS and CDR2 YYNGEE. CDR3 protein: CASSVRQGQGTEAFF. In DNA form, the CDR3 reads TGTGCCAGCAGCGTAAGACAGGGGCAGGGAACTGAAGCTTTCTTT.

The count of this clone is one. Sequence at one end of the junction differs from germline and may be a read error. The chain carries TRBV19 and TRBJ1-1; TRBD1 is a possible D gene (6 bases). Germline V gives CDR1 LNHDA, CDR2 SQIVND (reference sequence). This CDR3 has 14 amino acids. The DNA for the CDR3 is TGTGCCAGTAGTCTAGACAGGTTTAGAGCTGAAGCTTTCTTT. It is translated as CASSLDRFRAEAFF.

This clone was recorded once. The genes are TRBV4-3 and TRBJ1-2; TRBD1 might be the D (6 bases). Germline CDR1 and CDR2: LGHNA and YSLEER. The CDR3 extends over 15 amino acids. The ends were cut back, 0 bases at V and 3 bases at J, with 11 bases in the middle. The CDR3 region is CASSQDNRAHYGYTF. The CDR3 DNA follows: TGCGCCAGCAGCCAAGATAACAGGGCGCACTATGGCTACACCTTC.

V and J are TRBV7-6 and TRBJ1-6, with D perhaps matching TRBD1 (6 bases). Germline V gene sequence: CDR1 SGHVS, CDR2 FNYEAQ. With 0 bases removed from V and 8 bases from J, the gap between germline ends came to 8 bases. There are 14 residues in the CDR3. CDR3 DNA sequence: TGTGCCAGCAGCTTAGCGGCAGGGGATTCACCCCTCCACTTT. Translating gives CASSLAAGDSPLHF.

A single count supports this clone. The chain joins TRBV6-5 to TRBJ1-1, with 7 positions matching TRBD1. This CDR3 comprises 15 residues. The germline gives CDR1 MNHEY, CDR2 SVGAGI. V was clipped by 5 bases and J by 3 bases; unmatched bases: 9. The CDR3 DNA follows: TGTGCCAGCAGTCCAGGACAGGTTGATGACACTGAAGCTTTCTTT. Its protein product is CASSPGQVDDTEAFF.

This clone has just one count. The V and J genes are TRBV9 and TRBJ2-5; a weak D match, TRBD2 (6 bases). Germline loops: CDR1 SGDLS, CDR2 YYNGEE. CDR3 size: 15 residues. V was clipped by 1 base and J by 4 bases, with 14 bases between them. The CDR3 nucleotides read TGTGCCAGCAGCGTACACCAATTGGGGGGAGAGACCCAGTACTTC. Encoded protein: CASSVHQLGGETQYF.

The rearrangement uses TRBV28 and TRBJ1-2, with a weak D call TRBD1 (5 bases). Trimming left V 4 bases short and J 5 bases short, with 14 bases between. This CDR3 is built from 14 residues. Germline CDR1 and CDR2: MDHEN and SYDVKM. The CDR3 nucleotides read TGTGCCAGCAGTTCCCCGCAGGGCCCATATGGCTACACCTTC. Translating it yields CASSSPQGPYGYTF.

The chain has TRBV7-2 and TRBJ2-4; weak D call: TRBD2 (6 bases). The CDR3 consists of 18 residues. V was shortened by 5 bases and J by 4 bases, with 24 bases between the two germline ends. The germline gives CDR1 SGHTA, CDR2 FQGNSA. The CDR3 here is CASSHSRGRGGGKNIQYF. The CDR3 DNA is TGTGCCAGCAGCCACTCGAGAGGAAGGGGCGGAGGGAAAAACATTCAGTACTTC.

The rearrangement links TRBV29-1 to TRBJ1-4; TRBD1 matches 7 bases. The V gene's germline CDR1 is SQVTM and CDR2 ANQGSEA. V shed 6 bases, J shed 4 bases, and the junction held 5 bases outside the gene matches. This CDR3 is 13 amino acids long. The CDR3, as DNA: TGCAGCGTACGGCCAGGGGGTAATGAAAAACTGTTTTTT. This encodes CSVRPGGNEKLFF.

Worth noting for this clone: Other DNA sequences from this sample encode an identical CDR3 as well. CDR3 region: CAWSVRGDTEAFF. The DNA of the CDR3 is TGTGCCTGGAGTGTTCGGGGTGACACTGAAGCTTTCTTT. This rearrangement joins TRBV30 to TRBJ1-1, with D uncertain. This CDR3 has 13 amino acids. Trimming left V 0 bases short and J 3 bases short, with 8 bases between. The germline CDR1 and CDR2 sequences are GTSNPN and SVGIG (reference sequence).

CDR3 DNA sequence: TGCGCCAGCAGCCAACTAGAAGGGAGGGGTTCACCCCTCCACTTT. Amino acid sequence: CASSQLEGRGSPLHF. V and J are TRBV4-3 and TRBJ1-6, with D perhaps TRBD1 (5 bases). The CDR3 has 15 residues. Germline V gene lookup returns CDR1 LGHNA and CDR2 YSLEER. Deletions cut 2 bases from V and 9 bases from J, with 14 bases between.

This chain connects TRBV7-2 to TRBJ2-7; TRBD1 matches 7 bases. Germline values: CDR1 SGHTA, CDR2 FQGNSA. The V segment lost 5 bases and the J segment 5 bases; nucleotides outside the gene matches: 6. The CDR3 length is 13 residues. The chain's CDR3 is CASSPQGLDEQYF. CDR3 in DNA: TGTGCCAGCAGCCCACAGGGGCTCGACGAGCAGTACTTC.

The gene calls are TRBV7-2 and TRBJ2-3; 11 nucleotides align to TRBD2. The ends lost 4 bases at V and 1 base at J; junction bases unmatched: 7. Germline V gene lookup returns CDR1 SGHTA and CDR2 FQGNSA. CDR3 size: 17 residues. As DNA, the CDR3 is TGTGCCAGCAGCTATAGCTGGACTAGCGGGCGCACAGATACGCAGTATTTT. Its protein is CASSYSWTSGRTDTQYF. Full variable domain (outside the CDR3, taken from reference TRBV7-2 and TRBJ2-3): GAGVSQSPSNKVTEKGKDVELRCDPISGHTALYWYRQSLGQGLEFLIYFQGNSAPDKSGLPSDRFSAERTGGSVSTLTIQRTQQEDSAVYLCASSYSWTSGRTDTQYFGPGTRLTVL.

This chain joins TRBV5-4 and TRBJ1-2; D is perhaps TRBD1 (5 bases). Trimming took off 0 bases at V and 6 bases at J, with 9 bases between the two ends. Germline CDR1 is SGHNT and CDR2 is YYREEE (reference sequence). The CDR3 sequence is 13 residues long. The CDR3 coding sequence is TGTGCCAGCAGCTTGGTGGGGGGAAATGGCTACACCTTC. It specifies CASSLVGGNGYTF.

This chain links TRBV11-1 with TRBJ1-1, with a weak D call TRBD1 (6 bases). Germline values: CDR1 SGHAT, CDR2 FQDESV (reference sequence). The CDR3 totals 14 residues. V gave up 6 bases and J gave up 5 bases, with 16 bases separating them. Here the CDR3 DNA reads TGTGCCAGCAGTCGAGCCAGGGGCCGGACTGAAGCTTTCTTT. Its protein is CASSRARGRTEAFF.

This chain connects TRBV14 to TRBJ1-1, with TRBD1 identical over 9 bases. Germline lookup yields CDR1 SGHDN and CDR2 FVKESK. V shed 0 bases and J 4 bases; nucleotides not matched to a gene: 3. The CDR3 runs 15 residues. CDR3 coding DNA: TGTGCCAGCAGCCAAGAGTGGACAGGGGCCACTGAAGCTTTCTTT. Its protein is CASSQEWTGATEAFF.

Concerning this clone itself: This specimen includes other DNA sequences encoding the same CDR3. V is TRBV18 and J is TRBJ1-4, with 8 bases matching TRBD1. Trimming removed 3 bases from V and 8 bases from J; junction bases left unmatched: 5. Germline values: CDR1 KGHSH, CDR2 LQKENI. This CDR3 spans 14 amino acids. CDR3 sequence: CASSPDRVGEKLFF. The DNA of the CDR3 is TGTGCCAGCTCACCGGACAGGGTAGGGGAAAAACTGTTTTTT.